This TCR beta chain was retrieved from a study of cytotoxic CD8 clonotypes in ibrutinib-treated CLL. Sequencing was performed with immunoSEQ multiplex PCR; in TCRdb, only in-frame clones are kept and a portion is missing. Here the sample spans 17,000 or so clones, about 86% being singletons. CDR3 length: 13 residues. After removal of 3 bases from V and 6 bases from J, the junction contained 5 bases not matched to a gene. Germline CDR1 and CDR2: SGHTA and FQGNSA. The starting material was PBMCs, obtained before ibrutinib treatment. The V and J genes are TRBV7-2 and TRBJ2-7; the match to TRBD2 covers 7 bases. This sequence originates from a human donor with chronic lymphocytic leukemia. CDR3 nucleotide sequence: TGTGCCAGCAGCTTCATGCGGGAGAGCGAGCAGTACTTC. Residues: CASSFMRESEQYF.